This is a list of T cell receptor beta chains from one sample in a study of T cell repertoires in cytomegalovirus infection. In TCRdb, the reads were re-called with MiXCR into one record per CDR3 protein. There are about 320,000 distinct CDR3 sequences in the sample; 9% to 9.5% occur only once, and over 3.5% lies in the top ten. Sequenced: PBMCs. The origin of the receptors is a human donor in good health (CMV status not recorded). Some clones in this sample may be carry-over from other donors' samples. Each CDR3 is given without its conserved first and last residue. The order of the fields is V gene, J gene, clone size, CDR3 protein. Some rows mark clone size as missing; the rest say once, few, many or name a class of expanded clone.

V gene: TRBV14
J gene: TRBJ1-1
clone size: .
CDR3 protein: ASSWGQVYTEAF

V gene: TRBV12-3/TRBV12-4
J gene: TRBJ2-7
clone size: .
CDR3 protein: ASSLKGQTPPYEQY

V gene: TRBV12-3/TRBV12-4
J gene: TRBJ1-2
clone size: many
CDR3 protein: ASRRGQGGYGYT

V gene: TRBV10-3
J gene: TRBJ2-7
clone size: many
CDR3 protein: AISEPISGGPAYEQY

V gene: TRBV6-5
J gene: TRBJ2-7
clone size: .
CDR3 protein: ASSYLRGVEQY

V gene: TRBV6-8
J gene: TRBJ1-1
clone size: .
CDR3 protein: ASSSGTPGRAEAF

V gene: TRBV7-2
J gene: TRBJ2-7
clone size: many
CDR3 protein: ASSLGLATYEQY

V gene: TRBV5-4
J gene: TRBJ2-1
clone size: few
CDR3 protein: ASSWGQGQGNEQF

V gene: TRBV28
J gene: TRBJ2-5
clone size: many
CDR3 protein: ASSPSARTQETQY

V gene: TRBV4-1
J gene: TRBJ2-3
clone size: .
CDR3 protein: ASSQRAMAGGTDTQY

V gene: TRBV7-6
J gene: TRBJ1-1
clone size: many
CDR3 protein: ASSSTEIMNTEAF